A selection of T cell receptor beta chains follows, all from one sample in a study of blood T cell repertoires in COVID-19. Sequencing used immunoSEQ multiplex PCR; TCRdb keeps in-frame clones, though not all of them. The table lists 350,000 to 400,000 clones, roughly 86% of them singletons. The sample taken for sequencing was PBMCs or T cells enriched from blood (not recorded which). The receptor set was obtained from a man aged 40-49 years in a cohort exposed to, infected with or recovered from COVID-19 (not recorded which). Both conserved end residues are trimmed from each CDR3.

V gene: TRBV6-1; J gene: TRBJ2-7; CDR3 protein: ASSEAAGSSYEQY
V gene: TRBV7-6; J gene: TRBJ2-1; CDR3 protein: ASSLSPGQDRYNEQF
V gene: TRBV3-1/TRBV3-2; J gene: TRBJ2-7; CDR3 protein: ASSHLRDRGGEQY
V gene: TRBV29-1; J gene: TRBJ2-5; CDR3 protein: SVRDSGETQY
V gene: TRBV6-4; J gene: TRBJ2-3; CDR3 protein: ASSAVGLAGDTQY
V gene: TRBV6-4; J gene: TRBJ2-1; CDR3 protein: ASSDPGLAGRNEQF
V gene: TRBV15; J gene: TRBJ2-1; CDR3 protein: ATSRDRGSGAYNEQF
V gene: TRBV2; J gene: TRBJ1-6; CDR3 protein: ASRWGTENNSPLH
V gene: TRBV6-1; J gene: TRBJ1-2; CDR3 protein: ASSGFAVVGRGGYT
V gene: TRBV19; J gene: TRBJ2-1; CDR3 protein: ASSIRTVTSSYNEQF
V gene: TRBV2; J gene: TRBJ1-5; CDR3 protein: ASRLTGGGQPQH
V gene: TRBV6-2/TRBV6-3; J gene: TRBJ2-6; CDR3 protein: ASSYRRGTISGANVLT
V gene: TRBV9; J gene: TRBJ1-3; CDR3 protein: ASSVGRDSGNTIY
V gene: TRBV2; J gene: TRBJ2-1; CDR3 protein: ASSAGPSGQYNEQF
V gene: TRBV4-1; J gene: TRBJ2-5; CDR3 protein: ASSQVPGQGRETQY
V gene: TRBV19; J gene: TRBJ2-1; CDR3 protein: ASSIRGLSYNEQF
V gene: TRBV11-2; J gene: TRBJ2-2; CDR3 protein: ASSLTGTSGSPRGGELF
V gene: TRBV4-2; J gene: TRBJ1-5; CDR3 protein: ASGREVYQPQH
V gene: TRBV6-2/TRBV6-3; J gene: TRBJ2-7; CDR3 protein: ASSSSLPTSYEQY
V gene: TRBV5-1; J gene: TRBJ2-2; CDR3 protein: ASSFRRGNTGELF
V gene: TRBV2; J gene: TRBJ1-1; CDR3 protein: ASSGRGMNTEAF
V gene: TRBV2; J gene: TRBJ1-4; CDR3 protein: ASTPVSEKLF
V gene: TRBV7-8; J gene: TRBJ2-7; CDR3 protein: ASSLEGTGDEQY
V gene: TRBV4-1; J gene: TRBJ2-2; CDR3 protein: ASSQEGTSGTLNTGELF
V gene: TRBV10-3; J gene: TRBJ1-2; CDR3 protein: AISEPGHINYGYT
V gene: TRBV6-5; J gene: TRBJ1-5; CDR3 protein: ASSYPGTGRNQPQH
V gene: TRBV5-1; J gene: TRBJ2-1; CDR3 protein: ASSSGLAVYNEQF
V gene: TRBV2; J gene: TRBJ1-1; CDR3 protein: ASSPRTLRTEAF
V gene: TRBV6-5; J gene: TRBJ2-3; CDR3 protein: ASSYSGGRGDTQY
V gene: TRBV7-8; J gene: TRBJ2-7; CDR3 protein: ASSLVPGQGPYEQY
V gene: TRBV6-5; J gene: TRBJ1-2; CDR3 protein: ASSRGTVYGYT
V gene: TRBV27; J gene: TRBJ1-6; CDR3 protein: ASRDSRKANSPLH
V gene: TRBV30; J gene: TRBJ2-2; CDR3 protein: ASGSLWGGRARSTGELF
V gene: TRBV3-1/TRBV3-2; J gene: TRBJ2-7; CDR3 protein: ASSQDRGQTPYEQY
V gene: TRBV7-3; J gene: TRBJ2-7; CDR3 protein: ASSSGLAGGTVSYEQY
V gene: TRBV5-1; J gene: TRBJ1-6; CDR3 protein: ASSFTPLSSPLH